This TCR beta chain derives from a study of blood T cell repertoires in COVID-19 (dated by TCRdb to between 2020 and 2021). Turning to the overall study: Samples covering the acute and convalescent phases of COVID-19 were provided by collaborators in the United States, Italy and Spain. Deeply sampled blood TCRbeta repertoires from subjects exposed to, actively infected with, or recovered from COVID-19 were included in the dataset. The prospective study material was composed of cDNA or gDNA derived from T cells, B-cell-depleted T cells, or PBMCs. Nearly every sample came with metadata listing a de-identified subject ID, COVID-19 status, age in years and sex. Where HLA class I and class II types were available, the types were taken from metadata supplied by the sample provider, not from assay-based typing. Samples were obtained from the ongoing ImmuneRACE study (first 160 participants) and from about 1,300 subjects provided by 6 global collaborators. The repertoires were released in a freely available public database meant as a resource for research on the immune response to SARS-CoV-2.

The collaborating institutions used their own protocols to collect whole blood in K2EDTA tubes. For TCRbeta analysis, collaborator samples were shipped as frozen whole blood, as isolated PBMCs, or as DNA extracted from either sample type. This clone showed up just a few times. Its target antigen remains unknown. No base-level quality is on record; no much larger clone is a single base apart. TCRbeta CDR3 regions were amplified from genomic DNA by means of the immunoSEQ Assay, a bias-controlled multiplex PCR. Per the original workflow: The number of nucleated cells in each sample was estimated by amplification of reference gene primers within the assay. Sequence reads were collapsed and filtered to measure the absolute abundance of every unique TCRbeta CDR3 rearrangement. For each sample, productive Simpson clonality was calculated by taking the square root of Simpson's diversity index across productive rearrangements. Here the immuneACCESS table is served through TCRdb, limited to in-frame sequences with V and J called. Missing clones are a known gap in these copies; in checked studies unresolved V genes cover under half, and the rest lacks a known reason. V and J calls and clone size are given by that table; D and trimming were obtained from the DNA. In this sample the table shows 39,000 or so clones, more than 70% of which occur a single time. The ten largest clones add up to about 44% of the sample.

Overall results and qualifications from the work: How much clinical and demographic metadata was included differed by source and by participant, and the metadata was provided uncurated.

This receptor was taken from a woman aged 80 or older with active or convalescent COVID-19. Sequenced material: peripheral blood.

The CDR3 protein sequence reads: CASTTSPIDEQFF. The DNA reads TGTGCCAGCACGACTAGCCCGATCGATGAGCAGTTCTTC. The rearrangement combines TRBV7-2 with TRBJ2-1, and TRBD2 matches 7 of the central bases. From a lookup of the germline V gene, CDR1 and CDR2 are SGHTA and FQGNSA. V lost 7 bases and J lost 8 bases, and the count of bases not matched to a germline gene is 8. The CDR3 goes from the cysteine to the phenylalanine over 13 residues. The only DNA kept is the CDR3, 39 bases in frame from the first base.